This entry describes one T cell receptor beta chain. As yet, its antigen is unknown. Germline trimming cut 6 bases from V and 10 bases from J; bases unmatched to any gene: 5. The CDR3 covers 13 residues. Germline CDR1 reads ENHRY; CDR2 reads SYGVKD. These data come from a study of T cells after posttransplantation cyclophosphamide. Study results and limitations: Skin or GI-infiltrating T cells shared few TRB sequences with blood. TRB clonality was highly associated with recipient CMV seropositivity and reactivation. Donor CD8+ memory clones often dominated recipient blood repertoires at later times.

Busulfan-fludarabine conditioning, marrow transplant, and cyclophosphamide on days +3 and +4 were administered. Method: immunoSEQ multiplex PCR; TCRdb's copy keeps in-frame clones and lacks some. This table has 20,000 or so clones, 74% appearing once. The clonotype was recovered from a male patient in his thirties who received an allogeneic stem cell transplant from a related donor, was CMV-positive, and had acute GVHD only. Among the T cells, some may be from the graft donor. The sequencing here drew on PBMCs, taken after an allogeneic stem cell transplant with post-transplant cyclophosphamide. This chain uses TRBV10-3 with TRBJ1-4; TRBD1 agrees at 10 bases. CDR3 in DNA: TGTGCCATCAGAGGACAGGGGGACGGAAAACTGTTTTTT. Translation: CAIRGQGDGKLFF.